The 11 T cell receptor beta chains in this list originate from one sample, sequenced in a study of blood T cell repertoires in COVID-19. TCRdb's table, derived via immunoSEQ multiplex PCR, lists solely in-frame clones and lacks some. The repertoire holds around 200,000 clones, with 80% to 85% as singletons. Sequencing was done on a sample of peripheral blood. These receptors originate from a human donor with acute or convalescent COVID-19. The donor label of this sample is uncertain.

This clone came up once. The chain recombines TRBV5-4 with TRBJ2-3, with 9 bases aligning to TRBD2. Germline trimming cut 4 bases from V and 3 bases from J; bases unmatched to any gene: 12. The CDR3 is 17 amino acids. The germline CDR1 and CDR2 sequences are SGHNT and YYREEE (reference sequence). The CDR3 spells CASSLLTVAGVTDTQYF. CDR3 in DNA: TGTGCCAGCAGCCTCTTGACCGTAGCGGGAGTGACAGATACGCAGTATTTT.

The chain combines TRBV27 with TRBJ2-3, with TRBD2 identical over 15 bases. The V gene end was trimmed by 2 bases and the J gene end by 4 bases; junction bases not matched to a gene: 1. This CDR3 has 16 residues. Germline V gene lookup returns CDR1 MNHEY and CDR2 SMNVEV (reference sequence). The CDR3 protein is CASSLRTSGGADTQYF. The CDR3 nucleotides are TGTGCCAGCAGTTTACGGACTAGCGGGGGGGCAGATACGCAGTATTTT.

This sequence joins TRBV9 and TRBJ1-6; 9 bases align to TRBD1. Trimming took 7 bases from V and 5 from J; bases not matched to a gene: 10. Germline-derived CDR1 and CDR2 are SGDLS and YYNGEE. The CDR3 consists of 16 residues. The CDR3 here is CASDPGQGLDNSPLHF. Here the CDR3 DNA reads TGTGCCAGCGACCCGGGACAGGGACTAGATAATTCACCCCTCCACTTT.

V usage is TRBV6-2 or TRBV6-3 and J usage is TRBJ2-7; no firm D call. Trimming left V 0 bases short and J 4 bases short, with 13 bases between. Germline CDR1 reads MNHEY; CDR2 reads SVGEGT. The CDR3 contains 15 residues. In DNA, the CDR3 is TGTGCCAGCAGTTACTCAACTACCCCACTTTACGAGCAGTACTTC. Translating gives CASSYSTTPLYEQYF.

The J gene is TRBJ1-1, the V gene TRBV28, with D unresolved. The CDR3 runs to 14 residues. V lost 8 bases, J lost 4 bases, and 17 bases lay in between. From germline, CDR1 is MDHEN and CDR2 SYDVKM. CDR3 coding DNA: TGTGCCAGCCGTAAGCGGGTGGAAGGCACTGAAGCTTTCTTT. Encoded protein: CASRKRVEGTEAFF.

Only a few counts were recorded for this clone. The chain joins TRBV6-5 to TRBJ2-5, with a tentative D call TRBD1 (5 bases). Germline CDR1 and CDR2: MNHEY and SVGAGI. The CDR3 contains 13 residues. Trimming removed 6 bases at V and 5 bases at J, with 13 bases between. DNA for the CDR3: TGTGCCAGCAGGGCAGGGAAGGGGGAGACCCAGTACTTC. It encodes CASRAGKGETQYF.

This clone was found a few times. The chain joins TRBV5-6 to TRBJ2-7, with 9 nucleotides matching TRBD2. J lost 2 bases, V lost 2 bases, and 8 bases had no gene match. CDR1 SGHDT and CDR2 YYEEEE come from the germline V gene. The CDR3 spans 16 residues. This CDR3 reads CASSLRTLAGTYEQYF. The CDR3 DNA reads as TGTGCCAGCAGCTTAAGGACCCTAGCGGGGACCTACGAGCAGTACTTC.

The chain employs TRBV6-5 and TRBJ2-2, with D perhaps TRBD1 (5 bases). Germline V gene sequence: CDR1 MNHEY, CDR2 SVGAGI. The V end was cut by 2 bases, the J end by 0 bases, with 10 bases between. The CDR3 runs 16 residues. The CDR3 sequence is CASSYRDSSNTGELFF. DNA of the CDR3: TGTGCCAGCAGTTACCGTGACAGCTCGAACACCGGGGAGCTGTTTTTT.

The V and J genes are TRBV2 and TRBJ1-4; 9 bases align to TRBD1. The V segment lost 6 bases and the J segment 4 bases; nucleotides outside the gene matches: 15. The germline V gene has CDR1 SNHLY and CDR2 FYNNEI. There are 18 residues in the CDR3. This chain's CDR3 is CASRALRGGQGSNEKLFF. The DNA of the CDR3 is TGTGCCAGCAGGGCACTTCGGGGTGGACAGGGGAGTAATGAAAAACTGTTTTTT.

This clone was seen only once. The chain carries TRBV2 and TRBJ1-1, with D maybe TRBD1 (6 bases). The germline CDR1 and CDR2 sequences are SNHLY and FYNNEI. Trimming shortened V by 6 bases and J by 11 bases, and 16 bases separated the two germline ends. CDR3 length: 12 amino acids. This CDR3 reads CASRRQEWWAFF. The CDR3 DNA follows: TGTGCCAGCAGACGACAGGAATGGTGGGCTTTCTTT.

As to this clone: Other nucleotide sequences from this sample produce the same CDR3. The CDR3 loop reads CASSLEAVSYNEQFF. The CDR3 nucleotides read TGCGCCAGCAGCTTGGAAGCGGTCTCCTACAATGAGCAGTTCTTC. The genes are TRBV5-1 and TRBJ2-1, with a tentative D call TRBD2 (5 bases). V was cut by 0 bases and J by 0 bases, with 7 bases left in between. This CDR3 is 15 amino acids long. Germline values: CDR1 SGHRS, CDR2 YFSETQ.